This T cell receptor beta chain was sequenced during a study of blood T cell repertoires in COVID-19. Overall study: Samples taken during acute and convalescent COVID-19 were collected in the United States, Italy and Spain.

The CDR3 is 14 residues long. V was clipped by 5 bases and J by 1 base; unmatched bases: 1. Per germline, CDR1 MDHEN and CDR2 SYDVKM. Profiling relied on immunoSEQ multiplex PCR, and the TCRdb table lists in-frame clones only, not all of them. The table lists roughly 100,000 clones, approximately 85% of them singletons. What was sequenced was peripheral blood. The chain uses TRBV28 and TRBJ2-3, with 9 nucleotides matching TRBD2. The TCR comes from a man in his sixties with acute or convalescent COVID-19. The CDR3 loop reads CASSLAGRTDTQYF. In DNA form, the CDR3 reads TGTGCCAGCAGTCTAGCGGGACGCACAGATACGCAGTATTTT.